Given below is one TCR beta chain in context. What this receptor recognizes is not known. Base qualities are not recorded, but no much larger clone differs from it by a single base. Counted from cysteine to phenylalanine, this CDR3 has 12 amino acids. Only CDR3 DNA is held: 36 bases, read in frame from base 1. V is pared back by 3 bases and J by 2 bases, with 5 bases lying between the germline termini. In the germline V gene, CDR1 corresponds to ENHRY and CDR2 to SYGVKD. This specimen's time point label, interpreted: about 28 days (+/-7) after the second vaccine dose. AZD1222 recipients with second doses at about 4 weeks or about 12 weeks were pooled, because spike-specific TCR depth and breadth did not differ between schedules. Vaccinee samples came from UK trials COV001 and COV002, including a single-blind randomized controlled phase 2/3 trial of AZD1222 (ChAdOx1 nCoV-19) in healthy adults. Trial participant PBMC samples were collected at day 0 and day 28 after the second dose for TCRbeta chain sequencing.

The data stem from a study of T cell responses to AZD1222 COVID-19 vaccine (dated by TCRdb to about 2021). Notes on the research overall: TCR sequencing was performed for approximately 240 trial participants, of whom 207 were given two doses of AZD1222 and approximately 26 were given two doses of MenACWY control vaccine. Trial participants were enrolled by age into subgroups of 18-55, 56-69 and 70-plus years, and about 150, 27 and 61 TCR-sequenced participants, respectively, were included in these subgroups. Paper-wide results and their limitations: Most participants were white British and females outnumbered males, and the authors suggested that clonal diversity may have been underestimated. Only a handful of AZD1222 recipients were SARS-CoV-2 seropositive at baseline, limiting conclusions about previously exposed vaccinees. Vaccine-associated CD4 TCRs spanned the whole spike protein, with dominant responses in regions 160-218 and 743-854. In the small 56-69-year group, the increase in depth fell short of significance, most likely because of low power. Epitopes outside the regions mutated in the B.1.351 and B.1.1.7 variants were reportedly recognized by nearly half of the unique spike-specific TCRs. Spike-specific TCR breadth and depth rose significantly after two AZD1222 doses compared with day 0 and with MenACWY recipients. Because no samples from the day 14 peak response were available, repertoires could be characterized only after the peak T cell response.

The CDR3 regions of human TCRbeta chains were subjected to immunosequencing. The original pipeline was this. TCRs in the repertoires were matched against a reference library of SARS-CoV-2-specific TCRs that had been generated with the MIRA antigen-specificity platform. Breadth meant the fraction of unique TCRs that were SARS-CoV-2-associated, whereas depth meant the fraction of total T cells that were SARS-CoV-2-associated. Using the MIRA data, every spike-specific TCR was mapped to the spike region that the TCR reacted to and assigned to either a CD4 or a CD8 class. Log10-transformed breadth and depth values were compared by one-way ANOVA with Sidak's multiple comparisons tests. TCRdb provides this immuneACCESS table in a form limited to in-frame rearrangements. Some clones are lacking; in checked studies, under half of them reflect an unresolved V gene, and why the rest are absent is not known. That table furnishes V, J and clone size, whereas the DNA furnished D and trimming. This sample has about 130,000 clones in its table, and 80% to 90% of those were observed once. The leading ten clones occupy over 9% of the sample.

The sequence links TRBV10-3 to TRBJ2-7; the D gene identity is not certain. This clonotype was sampled from an adult who received the AZD1222 COVID-19 vaccine. The sample in question was peripheral blood, obtained 28 days after the second AZD1222 dose. The nucleotide sequence reads TGTGCCATCAGTGACGGAGCCTACGAGCAGTACTTC. It encodes CAISDGAYEQYF.